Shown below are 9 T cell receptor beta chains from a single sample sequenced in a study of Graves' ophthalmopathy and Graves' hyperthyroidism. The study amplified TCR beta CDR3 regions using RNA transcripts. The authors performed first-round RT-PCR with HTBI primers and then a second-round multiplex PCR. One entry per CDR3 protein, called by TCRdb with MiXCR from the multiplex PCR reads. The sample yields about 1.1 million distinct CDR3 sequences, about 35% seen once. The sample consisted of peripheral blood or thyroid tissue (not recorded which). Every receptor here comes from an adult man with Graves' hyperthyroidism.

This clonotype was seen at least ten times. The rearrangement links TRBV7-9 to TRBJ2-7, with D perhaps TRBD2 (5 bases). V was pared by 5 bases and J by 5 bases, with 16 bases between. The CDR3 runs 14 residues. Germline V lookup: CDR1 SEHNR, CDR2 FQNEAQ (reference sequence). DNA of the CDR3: TGTGCCAGCAGCCTCGCCAGGCCGGAGGACGAGCAGTACTTC. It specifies CASSLARPEDEQYF.

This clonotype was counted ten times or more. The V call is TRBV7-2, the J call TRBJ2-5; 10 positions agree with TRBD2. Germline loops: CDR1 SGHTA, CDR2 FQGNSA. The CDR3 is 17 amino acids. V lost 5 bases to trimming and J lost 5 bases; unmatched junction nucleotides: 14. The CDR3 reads CASSQGQRGGVSETQYF. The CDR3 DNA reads TGTGCCAGCAGCCAAGGCCAGCGGGGGGGGGTATCGGAGACCCAGTACTTC.

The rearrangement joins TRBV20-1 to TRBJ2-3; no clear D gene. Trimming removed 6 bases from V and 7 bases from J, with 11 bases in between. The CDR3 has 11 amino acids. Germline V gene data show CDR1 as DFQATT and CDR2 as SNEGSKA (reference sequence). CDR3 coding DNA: TGCAGTGCGCATCAGTTGAATACGCAGTATTTT. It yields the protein CSAHQLNTQYF.

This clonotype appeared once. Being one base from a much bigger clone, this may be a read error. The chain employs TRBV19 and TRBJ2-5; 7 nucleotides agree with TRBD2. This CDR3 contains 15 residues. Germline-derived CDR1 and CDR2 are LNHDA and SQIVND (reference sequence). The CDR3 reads CASRAGLANQETQHF. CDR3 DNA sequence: TGTGCCAGTAGAGCGGGGTTGGCTAATCAAGAGACCCAGCACTTC.

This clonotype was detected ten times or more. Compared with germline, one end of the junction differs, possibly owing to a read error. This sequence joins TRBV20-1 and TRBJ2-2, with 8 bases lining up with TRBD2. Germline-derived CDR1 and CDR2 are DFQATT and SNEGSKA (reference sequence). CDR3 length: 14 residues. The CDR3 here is CSVRTSGYTGELFF. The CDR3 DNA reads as TGCAGTGTTAGAACTAGCGGCTACACCGGGGAGCTGTTTTTT.

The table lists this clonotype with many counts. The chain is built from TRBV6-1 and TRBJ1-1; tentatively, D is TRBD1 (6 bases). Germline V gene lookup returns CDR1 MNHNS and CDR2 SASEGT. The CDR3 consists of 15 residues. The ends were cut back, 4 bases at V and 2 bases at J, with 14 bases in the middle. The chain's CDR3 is CASSARRGLNTEAFF. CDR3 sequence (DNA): TGTGCCAGCAGTGCCCGCAGGGGACTAAACACTGAAGCTTTCTTT.

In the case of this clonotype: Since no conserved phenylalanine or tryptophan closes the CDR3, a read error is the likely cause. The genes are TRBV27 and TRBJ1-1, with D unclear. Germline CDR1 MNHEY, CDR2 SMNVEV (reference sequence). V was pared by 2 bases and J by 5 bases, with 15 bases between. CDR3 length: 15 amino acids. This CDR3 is CASSLTKVLGTEAFS. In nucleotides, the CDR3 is TGTGCCAGCAGTTTAACGAAGGTGCTGGGAACTGAAGCTTTCTCT.

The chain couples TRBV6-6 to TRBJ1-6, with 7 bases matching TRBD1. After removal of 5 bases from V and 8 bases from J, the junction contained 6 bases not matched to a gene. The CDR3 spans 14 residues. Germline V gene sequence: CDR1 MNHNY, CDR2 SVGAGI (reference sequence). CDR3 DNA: TGTGCCAGCAGTCGACGCGGGACAGATTCACCCCTCCACTTT. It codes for CASSRRGTDSPLHF.

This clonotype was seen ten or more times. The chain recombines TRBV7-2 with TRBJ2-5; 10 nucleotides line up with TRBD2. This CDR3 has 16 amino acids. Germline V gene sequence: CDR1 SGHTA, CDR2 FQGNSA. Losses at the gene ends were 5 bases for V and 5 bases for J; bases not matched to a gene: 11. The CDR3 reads CASSRKSSGRGETQYF. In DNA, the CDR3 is TGTGCCAGCAGCCGCAAATCTAGCGGGAGAGGGGAGACCCAGTACTTC.